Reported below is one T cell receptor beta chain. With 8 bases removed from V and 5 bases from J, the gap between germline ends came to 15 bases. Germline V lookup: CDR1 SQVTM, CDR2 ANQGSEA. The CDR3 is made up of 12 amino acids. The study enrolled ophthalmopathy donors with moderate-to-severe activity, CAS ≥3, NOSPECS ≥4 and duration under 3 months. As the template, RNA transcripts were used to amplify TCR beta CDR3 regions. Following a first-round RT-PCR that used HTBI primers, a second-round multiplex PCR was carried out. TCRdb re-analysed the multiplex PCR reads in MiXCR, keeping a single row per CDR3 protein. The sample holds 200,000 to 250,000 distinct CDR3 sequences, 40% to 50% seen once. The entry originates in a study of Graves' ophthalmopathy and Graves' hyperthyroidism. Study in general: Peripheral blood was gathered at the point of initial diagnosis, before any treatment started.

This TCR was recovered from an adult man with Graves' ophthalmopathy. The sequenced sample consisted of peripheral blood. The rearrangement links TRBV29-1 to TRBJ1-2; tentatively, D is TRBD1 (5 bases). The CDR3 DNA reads TGCAGCTCGGACATGGGACGGTATGGCTACACCTTC. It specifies CSSDMGRYGYTF. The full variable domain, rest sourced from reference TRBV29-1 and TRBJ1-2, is SAVISQKPSRDICQRGTSLTIQCQVDSQVTMMFWYRQQPGQSLTLIATANQGSEATYESGFVIDKFPISRPNLTFSTLTVSNMSPEDSSIYLCSSDMGRYGYTFGSGTRLTVV.